Shown below are 28 T cell receptor beta chains from a single sample sequenced in a study of T-cell memory formation after mild COVID-19. TCRdb ran MiXCR on the 5' RACE reads and lists one entry per CDR3 protein. Of around 250,000 distinct CDR3 sequences listed, around a tenth are singletons. The specimen was PBMCs or a T cell subset sorted from them (not recorded which). The receptors were gathered from a man in his late teens or twenties who had mild COVID-19 (a few samples of this study predate the infection). Cell type and time point are not known.

The sample holds a few counts of this clonotype. The chain has TRBV6-2 or TRBV6-3 and TRBJ1-1; a weak D match, TRBD1 (6 bases). Germline V gene lookup returns CDR1 MNHEY and CDR2 SVGEGT. This CDR3 has 14 amino acids. Trimming pared 6 bases from V and 4 bases from J, leaving 15 bases between. CDR3 in DNA: TGTGCCAGCAGAGATTGGGGACAAAGCACTGAAGCTTTCTTT. It yields the protein CASRDWGQSTEAFF.

The chain uses TRBV7-2 and TRBJ2-2; 9 bases line up with TRBD2. Germline lookup yields CDR1 SGHTA and CDR2 FQGNSA. V dropped 3 bases and J dropped 7; count of bases not matched to a gene: 6. The length of the CDR3 is 15 residues. CDR3 protein: CASSLGLAGGGELFF. CDR3 in DNA: TGTGCCAGCAGCTTGGGACTAGCCGGGGGCGGGGAGCTGTTTTTT.

The J gene is TRBJ2-5, the V gene TRBV20-1; TRBD2 aligns across 8 bases. Germline loops: CDR1 DFQATT, CDR2 SNEGSKA (reference sequence). Germline trimming cut 6 bases from V and 5 bases from J; bases unmatched to any gene: 8. The length of the CDR3 is 13 residues. The CDR3 loop reads CSAPPGGGETQYF. CDR3 sequence (DNA): TGCAGTGCCCCACCGGGGGGGGGGGAGACCCAGTACTTC.

This clonotype was seen many times. The chain joins TRBV5-1 to TRBJ2-7; D is uncertain. Trimming removed 0 bases at V and 3 bases at J, with 10 bases between. This CDR3 contains 14 residues. The V gene's germline CDR1 is SGHRS and CDR2 YFSETQ. The CDR3 DNA reads TGCGCCAGCAGCTTGGGAGGCGGACGCTACGAGCAGTACTTC. The encoded protein is CASSLGGGRYEQYF.

V is TRBV5-1 and J is TRBJ1-6; TRBD1 is a possible D gene (6 bases). In germline, CDR1 is SGHRS, CDR2 YFSETQ. This CDR3 region has 18 residues. V shed 0 bases and J shed 8 bases, with 21 bases lying between them. In nucleotides, the CDR3 is TGCGCCAGCAGCTTGGGGGGGTTGACGTCCAGGGGCGATTCACCCCTCCACTTT. Translating gives CASSLGGLTSRGDSPLHF.

The chain is built from TRBV9 and TRBJ2-6, with D possibly matching TRBD2 (6 bases). CDR1 is SGDLS and CDR2 is YYNGEE in the germline V gene. Deletions cut 3 bases from V and 4 bases from J, with 8 bases between. The CDR3 runs 14 residues. The CDR3 coding sequence is TGTGCCAGCAGCGCCGGGGGAGGGGCCAACGTCCTGACTTTC. Translation: CASSAGGGANVLTF.

This chain uses TRBV2 with TRBJ2-7; D gene ambiguous. The CDR3 spans 13 residues. V was pared by 6 bases and J by 6 bases, with 15 bases between. The germline V gene encodes CDR1 SNHLY and CDR2 FYNNEI. The CDR3 nucleotides are TGTGCCAGCAGGGGCGAATTGGGGTCCGAGCAGTACGTC. Translation gives CASRGELGSEQYV.

This clonotype was seen more than once but under ten times. The J gene is TRBJ2-6, the V gene TRBV29-1; 8 nucleotides agree with TRBD2. Germline lookup yields CDR1 SQVTM and CDR2 ANQGSEA. The CDR3 has 15 amino acids. With 4 bases clipped from V and 4 bases from J, the junction kept 6 bases outside the gene matches. The CDR3 is CSVGASGSGANVLTF. The CDR3, as DNA: TGCAGCGTTGGGGCTAGCGGGTCCGGGGCCAACGTCCTGACTTTC.

A single count supports this clonotype. At one end the junction does not follow the germline gene, possibly because of a read error. This chain joins TRBV7-9 and TRBJ2-1; the D gene is possibly TRBD2 (5 bases). The CDR3 runs to 16 residues. Germline loops: CDR1 SEHNR, CDR2 FQNEAQ (reference sequence). The CDR3 DNA reads TGTGACAGCAGCTTGGACTTATGGGCCTCCTACAATGAGCAGTTCTTC. Translating gives CDSSLDLWASYNEQFF.

This clonotype has ten or more counts. The chain recombines TRBV5-1 with TRBJ2-5, with TRBD1 as a possible D gene (6 bases). V lost 0 bases, J lost 4 bases, and 10 bases lay in between. CDR1 SGHRS and CDR2 YFSETQ come from the germline V gene. The CDR3 is 14 residues long. The CDR3 protein is CASSLDRAVETQYF. In DNA form, the CDR3 reads TGCGCCAGCAGCTTGGACAGGGCGGTAGAGACCCAGTACTTC.

This clonotype was counted many times. The chain carries TRBV7-6 and TRBJ2-2; the D is unclear. This CDR3 comprises 11 residues. V was shortened by 5 bases and J by 8 bases, with 6 bases between the two germline ends. CDR1 is SGHVS, CDR2 FNYEAQ, per germline. This chain's CDR3 is CASSAQGELFF. For the CDR3, the DNA is TGTGCCAGCAGCGCCCAGGGGGAGCTGTTTTTT.

The table lists this clonotype with a few counts. The CDR3 loop reads CASSPGQGSGELFF. The CDR3 coding sequence is TGTGCCAGCAGCCCGGGACAGGGATCCGGGGAGCTGTTTTTT. The chain couples TRBV6-4 to TRBJ2-2; 9 bases fit TRBD1. Looked up from germline, CDR1 is MRHNA and CDR2 is SNTAGT. The CDR3 spans 14 residues. The V gene end was trimmed by 6 bases and the J gene end by 6 bases; junction bases not matched to a gene: 5.

This clonotype was observed many times. This chain joins TRBV5-1 and TRBJ2-7, with 11 nucleotides matching TRBD2. Germline loops: CDR1 SGHRS, CDR2 YFSETQ. The V and J ends lost 1 base and 2 bases, in that order; junction bases with no gene match: 5. The CDR3 length is 16 residues. In nucleotides, the CDR3 is TGCGCCAGCAGCTTGAGTCTAGCGGGGGGAGCCTACGAGCAGTACTTC. It encodes CASSLSLAGGAYEQYF.

The rearrangement joins TRBV11-1 to TRBJ2-7; the match to TRBD1 covers 7 bases. Germline V gene data show CDR1 as SGHAT and CDR2 as FQDESV (reference sequence). V lost 5 bases to trimming and J lost 3 bases; unmatched junction nucleotides: 4. The CDR3 is made up of 13 amino acids. CDR3 in DNA: TGTGCCAGCAGCCGGGACAGAGGCTACGAGCAGTACTTC. Protein sequence: CASSRDRGYEQYF.

This clonotype occurred many times. The rearrangement uses TRBV18 and TRBJ1-5; D ambiguous. The V and J ends lost 3 bases and 4 bases respectively, with 7 bases between them. The CDR3 sequence is 13 residues long. Per germline, CDR1 KGHSH and CDR2 LQKENI. In DNA form, the CDR3 reads TGTGCCAGCTCACCCTCGGATAATCAGCCCCAGCATTTT. This codes for CASSPSDNQPQHF.

This clonotype occurred many times. The junction departs from the called germline gene at one end, perhaps through a read error. The rearrangement joins TRBV11-2 to TRBJ1-3; no definite D call. Germline-derived CDR1 and CDR2 are SGHAT and FQNNGV. The CDR3 consists of 13 residues. CDR3 coding DNA: TGTGCCAGCAGCTTAACCCACTCGGGCAGTCCGGATTTT. The encoded protein is CASSLTHSGSPDF. The full variable domain, its missing parts supplied by reference TRBV11-2 and TRBJ1-3, is EAGVAQSPRYKIIEKRQSVAFWCNPISGHATLYWYQQILGQGPKLLIQFQNNGVVDDSQLPKDRFSAERLKGVDSTLKIQPAKLEDSAVYLCASSLTHSGSPDFGEGSWLTVV.

The chain has TRBV5-1 and TRBJ2-2; D not certain. The CDR3 covers 11 residues. CDR1 and CDR2 from the germline V gene are SGHRS and YFSETQ. Trimming removed 2 bases at V and 7 bases at J, with 3 bases between. CDR3 DNA sequence: TGCGCCAGCAGCTTAAACGGGGAGCTGTTTTTT. Translated, it gives CASSLNGELFF.

This chain connects TRBV4-1 to TRBJ1-1; tentative D call: TRBD1 (6 bases). This CDR3 region has 15 residues. V gave up 4 bases and J gave up 0 bases, with 12 bases separating them. CDR1 is MGHRA, CDR2 YSYEKL, per germline. The DNA for the CDR3 is TGCGCCAGCAGCCCCCCGAACAGGGTGAACACTGAAGCTTTCTTT. Translated: CASSPPNRVNTEAFF.

This clonotype was detected ten times or more. The CDR3 protein is CASSSKTQGLTKNIQYF. CDR3 DNA sequence: TGTGCCAGCAGCTCTAAGACACAGGGGTTAACCAAAAACATTCAGTACTTC. The rearrangement joins TRBV7-2 to TRBJ2-4; 7 positions match TRBD1. This CDR3 is 17 amino acids long. Trimming took 4 bases from V and 2 from J; bases not matched to a gene: 11. The germline gives CDR1 SGHTA, CDR2 FQGNSA.

The chain has TRBV7-2 and TRBJ2-3, with D uncertain. This CDR3 comprises 14 residues. The V gene lost 4 bases and the J gene lost 5 bases, with 13 bases spanning the gap. Looked up from germline, CDR1 is SGHTA and CDR2 is FQGNSA. This CDR3 reads CASSSIPRGDTQYF. Here the CDR3 DNA reads TGTGCCAGCAGCTCCATACCCCGAGGAGATACGCAGTATTTT.

The CDR3 region has the DNA TGCGCCAGCAGCTTTCGACAAACCGGGGAGCTGTTTTTT. Its protein product is CASSFRQTGELFF. The chain links TRBV5-1 to TRBJ2-2; D unclear. Germline CDR1 SGHRS, CDR2 YFSETQ. Trimming removed 2 bases from V and 5 bases from J, with 7 bases in between. This CDR3 contains 13 residues.

The gene calls are TRBV24-1 and TRBJ1-4; D is possibly TRBD1 (5 bases). The germline V and J ends were trimmed by 5 bases and 8 bases, with 23 bases remaining between them. The CDR3 loop spans 17 amino acids. Looked up from germline, CDR1 is KGHDR and CDR2 is SFDVKD. The CDR3 sequence: CATSAIPRDGEGEKLFF. CDR3 nucleotide sequence: TGTGCCACCAGTGCAATACCCCGGGACGGGGAAGGGGAAAAACTGTTTTTT.

This clonotype has only a few counts. The CDR3 loop reads CATGGRGLAGANVLTF. The CDR3 region has the DNA TGTGCCACAGGGGGCAGGGGGCTTGCTGGGGCCAACGTCCTGACTTTC. The chain couples TRBV27 to TRBJ2-6; 8 nucleotides align to TRBD1. V lost 10 bases, J lost 2 bases, and 10 bases stayed unmatched. CDR1 is MNHEY and CDR2 is SMNVEV in the germline V gene (reference sequence). This CDR3 has 16 amino acids.

This clonotype was seen a handful of times. This may be a read error, as it is one base from a much larger clone. CDR3 residues: CATGRDRGWEETQYF. The CDR3 nucleotides read TGTGCCACCGGCCGTGACAGGGGGTGGGAAGAGACCCAGTACTTC. V and J are TRBV15 and TRBJ2-5, with TRBD1 matching over 9 bases. The CDR3 extends over 15 amino acids. Germline lookup yields CDR1 LNHNV and CDR2 YYDKDF (reference sequence). J gave up 3 bases and V 8 bases, and 10 bases lay outside the gene matches.

The chain recombines TRBV24-1 with TRBJ1-1; 7 positions match TRBD1. The germline V gene encodes CDR1 KGHDR and CDR2 SFDVKD. The CDR3 length is 16 residues. Unmatched junction bases numbered 9, after V lost 5 bases and J lost 1 base. The DNA of the CDR3 is TGTGCCACCAGTGTGGGAACTTGGGACAGGAACACTGAAGCTTTCTTT. As protein: CATSVGTWDRNTEAFF.

This clonotype was detected only a few times. The chain is built from TRBV20-1 and TRBJ1-2; D unclear. CDR3 length equals 15 residues. Per germline, CDR1 DFQATT and CDR2 SNEGSKA (reference sequence). Between the trimmed V and J ends, which lost 0 bases and 8 bases, there was a span of 19 bases. The DNA for the CDR3 is TGCAGTGCTAGAGATCCGGGAGCCTTAATGGGCGGCTACACCTTC. It is translated as CSARDPGALMGGYTF.

This chain joins TRBV5-1 and TRBJ1-6; D uncertain. Trimming shortened V by 3 bases and J by 7 bases, and 17 bases separated the two germline ends. CDR3 length: 16 amino acids. Germline V gene data show CDR1 as SGHRS and CDR2 as YFSETQ. In DNA, the CDR3 is TGCGCCAGCAGCTGGGAGTTTGGTGGCAGCAATTCACCCCTCCACTTT. Protein sequence: CASSWEFGGSNSPLHF.

The chain employs TRBV20-1 and TRBJ2-5; maybe TRBD2 (5 bases). Trimming cost V 4 bases and J 0 bases, with 12 bases left between them. There are 14 residues in the CDR3. CDR1 is DFQATT and CDR2 is SNEGSKA in the germline V gene (reference sequence). CDR3: CSAILRTDQETQYF. For the CDR3, the DNA is TGCAGTGCTATCCTACGGACTGACCAAGAGACCCAGTACTTC.